This TCR beta chain was recorded in a study of cytomegalovirus exposure and HLA in healthy donors. 60 Vbeta and 13 Jbeta primers were used in PCR. Libraries were prepared by immunoSEQ multiplex PCR; TCRdb keeps only in-frame clonotypes and omits some of them. The data show roughly 180,000 clones, 76% seen once. The V end lost 3 bases, the J end lost 5 bases, and 11 bases lay between the germline ends. The CDR3 covers 12 residues. Germline values: CDR1 GTSNPN, CDR2 SVGIG (reference sequence). This clone turned up a few times. This chain joins TRBV30 and TRBJ2-7, with TRBD2 as a possible D gene (5 bases). The specimen was PBMCs. The TCR was taken from a man aged 18 to 35 in good health and CMV-seronegative. The DNA for the CDR3 is TGTGCCTGGAGAGGAAGCGGCGACGAGCAGTACTTC. The encoded protein is CAWRGSGDEQYF.